A selection of T cell receptor beta chains follows, all from one sample in a study of regulatory T cells in long-lasting Graves disease. TCRdb re-analysed the multiplex PCR reads in MiXCR, keeping a single row per CDR3 protein. The data show 300,000 to 350,000 distinct CDR3 sequences, around 20% seen once. This specimen consisted of peripheral blood mononuclear cells (PBMCs), obtained when the disease was refractory, from a patient treated with antithyroid drugs. All receptors derive from a female donor with Graves disease. Each CDR3 is given with its conserved first and last residue. Fields, in order: J gene, D gene, V gene, clone size, CDR3 protein, CDR3 DNA. The D gene is left open where the match is weak. A clone size is listed for some rows: how often the clone was seen (once, few, many), or a class if it is expanded.

J gene: TRBJ1-5; D gene: TRBD1; V gene: TRBV20-1; clone size: many; CDR3 protein: CSARLRGGQPQHF; CDR3 DNA: TGCAGTGCTAGATTGCGAGGGGGCCAGCCCCAGCATTTT
J gene: TRBJ1-5; D gene: -; V gene: TRBV19; clone size: -; CDR3 protein: CASSSARQSHLQPQHF; CDR3 DNA: TGTGCCAGTAGTTCCGCCCGACAGAGCCACCTTCAGCCCCAGCATTTT
J gene: TRBJ2-5; D gene: TRBD2; V gene: TRBV27; clone size: many; CDR3 protein: CASSSRLAGVHQETQYF; CDR3 DNA: TGTGCCAGCAGTTCCAGACTAGCGGGAGTACACCAAGAGACCCAGTACTTC
J gene: TRBJ1-5; D gene: -; V gene: TRBV4-1; clone size: -; CDR3 protein: CASSRGLGEDQPQHF; CDR3 DNA: TGCGCCAGCAGTCGAGGTCTGGGAGAGGATCAGCCCCAGCATTTT
J gene: TRBJ1-4; D gene: -; V gene: TRBV11-2; clone size: many; CDR3 protein: CASSAPGTEKLFF; CDR3 DNA: TGTGCCAGCAGCGCCCCCGGGACGGAAAAACTGTTTTTT
J gene: TRBJ2-6; D gene: TRBD1; V gene: TRBV6-5; clone size: -; CDR3 protein: CASSYSGTGLPGANVLTF; CDR3 DNA: TGTGCCAGCAGTTACTCGGGGACAGGGCTCCCTGGGGCCAACGTCCTGACTTTC
J gene: TRBJ2-2; D gene: -; V gene: TRBV18; clone size: few; CDR3 protein: CASSPQGRSNTGELFF; CDR3 DNA: TGTGCCAGCTCACCACAGGGGCGGTCGAACACCGGGGAGCTGTTTTTT
J gene: TRBJ1-5; D gene: -; V gene: TRBV5-5; clone size: once; CDR3 protein: CASSSAGQSNQPQHF; CDR3 DNA: TGTGCCAGCAGCTCCGCGGGGCAAAGCAATCAGCCCCAGCATTTT
J gene: TRBJ1-6; D gene: -; V gene: TRBV5-1; clone size: few; CDR3 protein: CASSLVGGYNSPLHF; CDR3 DNA: TGCGCCAGCAGCTTGGTGGGGGGTTATAATTCACCCCTCCACTTT
J gene: TRBJ1-6; D gene: -; V gene: TRBV28; clone size: many; CDR3 protein: CASSFLRGHLHF; CDR3 DNA: TGTGCCAGCAGTTTTTTGAGGGGACACCTCCACTTT
J gene: TRBJ1-1; D gene: -; V gene: TRBV20-1; clone size: -; CDR3 protein: CSARDVRPGVSTEAFF; CDR3 DNA: TGCAGTGCTAGAGACGTAAGGCCAGGGGTGAGCACTGAAGCTTTCTTT
J gene: TRBJ1-5; D gene: TRBD1; V gene: TRBV15; clone size: few; CDR3 protein: CATSRQGANQPQHF; CDR3 DNA: TGTGCCACCAGCAGACAGGGGGCGAATCAGCCCCAGCATTTT
J gene: TRBJ2-5; D gene: -; V gene: TRBV11-2; clone size: many; CDR3 protein: CASSLNSDYVQETQYF; CDR3 DNA: TGTGCCAGCAGCTTAAACTCGGACTACGTCCAAGAGACCCAGTACTTC
J gene: TRBJ1-2; D gene: -; V gene: TRBV19; clone size: many; CDR3 protein: CASSIPGQRAGGYTF; CDR3 DNA: TGTGCCAGTAGTATCCCGGGACAACGGGCAGGCGGCTACACCTTC
J gene: TRBJ2-7; D gene: TRBD2; V gene: TRBV5-1; clone size: -; CDR3 protein: CASSGHAGGYEQYF; CDR3 DNA: TGCGCCAGCAGCGGCCACGCGGGAGGGTACGAGCAGTACTTT
J gene: TRBJ2-5; D gene: TRBD1; V gene: TRBV4-1; clone size: many; CDR3 protein: CASSQTGGETQYF; CDR3 DNA: TGTGCCAGCAGCCAGACAGGGGGAGAGACCCAGTACTTC
J gene: TRBJ2-7; D gene: TRBD2; V gene: TRBV5-1; clone size: -; CDR3 protein: CASSPVRELGEQYF; CDR3 DNA: TGCGCCAGCAGCCCCGTGCGGGAGCTCGGTGAGCAGTACTTC
J gene: TRBJ1-1; D gene: -; V gene: TRBV7-9; clone size: few; CDR3 protein: CASSSASTEAFF; CDR3 DNA: TGTGCCAGCAGCTCCGCCTCCACTGAAGCTTTCTTT
J gene: TRBJ1-5; D gene: -; V gene: TRBV15; clone size: -; CDR3 protein: CATSRVAPNQPQHF; CDR3 DNA: TGTGCCACCAGCAGAGTAGCGCCTAATCAGCCCCAGCATTTT
J gene: TRBJ1-1; D gene: -; V gene: TRBV4-3; clone size: -; CDR3 protein: CASSQEFAPFRVSTEAFF; CDR3 DNA: TGCGCCAGCAGCCAAGAATTTGCCCCATTTAGGGTAAGCACTGAAGCTTTCTTT
J gene: TRBJ1-3; D gene: -; V gene: TRBV13; clone size: -; CDR3 protein: CASTFGRADSGNTIYF; CDR3 DNA: TGTGCCAGCACCTTCGGACGGGCAGACTCTGGAAACACCATATATTTT
J gene: TRBJ1-1; D gene: -; V gene: TRBV3-1; clone size: many; CDR3 protein: CASSQGTLGTEAFF; CDR3 DNA: TGTGCCAGCAGCCAAGGAACGCTGGGGACTGAAGCTTTCTTT
J gene: TRBJ2-7; D gene: TRBD1; V gene: TRBV27; clone size: many; CDR3 protein: CASSLSSPGQGYEQYF; CDR3 DNA: TGTGCCAGCAGTTTATCGTCCCCGGGACAGGGCTACGAGCAGTACTTC
J gene: TRBJ1-5; D gene: -; V gene: TRBV20-1; clone size: few; CDR3 protein: CSARQGPPSNQPQHF; CDR3 DNA: TGCAGTGCTAGACAGGGGCCCCCTAGCAATCAGCCCCAGCATTTT
J gene: TRBJ2-5; D gene: -; V gene: TRBV7-9; clone size: -; CDR3 protein: CASSPDSINSETQYF; CDR3 DNA: TGTGCCAGCAGCCCAGACAGTATCAATTCCGAGACCCAGTACTTC
J gene: TRBJ2-7; D gene: -; V gene: TRBV11-2; clone size: many; CDR3 protein: CASSLEASLREQYF; CDR3 DNA: TGTGCCAGCAGCTTAGAGGCAAGTTTGCGCGAGCAGTACTTC
J gene: TRBJ2-7; D gene: -; V gene: TRBV28; clone size: few; CDR3 protein: CASSLASVSFPYEQYF; CDR3 DNA: TGTGCCAGCAGTTTAGCTTCGGTGTCCTTTCCCTACGAGCAGTACTTC